This TCR beta chain was found in a study of PD-1 blockade in classical Hodgkin lymphoma. Looking at the study overall: Patients received nivolumab 3 mg/kg intravenously every 2 weeks.

Germline V gene lookup returns CDR1 SGHAT and CDR2 FQNNGV. The CDR3 sequence is 13 residues long. Trimming left V 2 bases short and J 6 bases short, with 8 bases between. Time point of the sample: cycle 4 day 1 (C4D1), after 5 to 7 weeks of nivolumab. All patients experienced relapse after autologous stem cell transplantation, and brentuximab vedotin exposure was variable. Patients' outcomes at their best amounted to complete response, partial response or progressive disease. Assay: immunoSEQ multiplex PCR; the TCRdb copy retains only in-frame clones and omits some. Altogether approximately 22,000 clones are present, roughly 80% being singletons, with the ten largest covering 6.5% to 7.5%.

Sequences were derived from peripheral blood mononuclear cells (PBMCs), sampled before the fourth cycle of nivolumab. The J gene is TRBJ1-3, the V gene TRBV11-2; no clear D. The TCR comes from a human donor with classical Hodgkin lymphoma. CDR3 sequence reads: CASSLRGANTIYF. Written as DNA, the CDR3 is TGTGCCAGCAGCTTACGGGGTGCAAACACCATATATTTT.